A single sample gave rise to the 9 T cell receptor beta chains below, sequenced in a study of blood T cell repertoires in COVID-19. Clones were sequenced by immunoSEQ multiplex PCR, and TCRdb holds only the in-frame ones, with some missing. This sample has around 250,000 clones, with approximately 80% found just once. Specimen: peripheral blood. These receptors were collected from a woman older than 75 with acute or convalescent COVID-19.

This clone was seen only a few times. CDR3 DNA sequence: TGTGCCAGCAGCGGACCGGGACAGGGACACACTGAAGCTTTCTTT. Translation: CASSGPGQGHTEAFF. The chain couples TRBV28 to TRBJ1-1; 9 bases are shared with TRBD1. V was clipped by 6 bases and J by 3 bases; unmatched bases: 8. The CDR3 is made up of 15 amino acids. Germline loops: CDR1 MDHEN, CDR2 SYDVKM.

V and J are TRBV5-4 and TRBJ2-2, with TRBD1 matching over 11 bases. From germline, CDR1 is SGHNT and CDR2 YYREEE (reference sequence). The V gene end was trimmed by 2 bases and the J gene end by 5 bases; junction bases not matched to a gene: 8. The CDR3 contains 17 residues. CDR3 region: CASSFGADRGRTGELFF. In DNA form, the CDR3 reads TGTGCCAGCAGCTTTGGTGCGGACAGGGGGCGTACCGGGGAGCTGTTTTTT.

The chain employs TRBV10-3 and TRBJ2-7, with 9 bases aligning to TRBD1. V gave up 7 bases and J gave up 6 bases; unmatched junction bases: 10. This CDR3 is built from 14 residues. Germline lookup yields CDR1 ENHRY and CDR2 SYGVKD. In nucleotides, the CDR3 is TGTGCCATCATGCCCGGGACAGGGCACCGCGAGCAGTACTTC. Encoded protein: CAIMPGTGHREQYF.

The chain carries TRBV6-2 or TRBV6-3 and TRBJ2-7, with no clear D. Germline lookup yields CDR1 MNHEY and CDR2 SVGEGT. V was cut by 3 bases and J by 0 bases, with 12 bases left in between. This CDR3 spans 15 amino acids. This chain's CDR3 is CASSYSTSSSYEQYF. In DNA form, the CDR3 reads TGTGCCAGCAGTTATAGCACCAGCAGCTCCTACGAGCAGTACTTC.

The chain carries TRBV6-2 or TRBV6-3 and TRBJ2-2, with D perhaps matching TRBD2 (6 bases). The CDR3 is 15 residues long. The V end was cut by 2 bases, the J end by 6 bases, with 13 bases between. Looked up from germline, CDR1 is MNHEY and CDR2 is SVGEGT. CDR3 protein: CASSYPRTISGELFF. The CDR3 region has the DNA TGTGCCAGCAGTTACCCAAGGACTATTTCCGGGGAGCTGTTTTTT.

The V and J genes are TRBV6-2 or TRBV6-3 and TRBJ1-4; TRBD1 agrees at 7 bases. The CDR3 consists of 21 residues. Looked up from germline, CDR1 is MNHEY and CDR2 is SVGEGT. Germline trimming cut 0 bases from V and 0 bases from J; bases unmatched to any gene: 16. CDR3 nucleotides: TGTGCCAGCAGTTACTCGAAGGCAGGTGGGACAGACTACTCAACTAATGAAAAACTGTTTTTT. The encoded protein is CASSYSKAGGTDYSTNEKLFF.

The chain couples TRBV2 to TRBJ2-7; possible D gene TRBD2, 5 bases. The CDR3 totals 13 residues. Germline V gene sequence: CDR1 SNHLY, CDR2 FYNNEI. V lost 8 bases, J lost 3 bases, and 14 bases lay in between. CDR3 in DNA: TGTGCCAGCGCCGGGAAGGAGAACTACGAGCAGTACTTC. Amino acid sequence: CASAGKENYEQYF.

This clone has a count of ten or more. V usage is TRBV19 and J usage is TRBJ1-6; no reliable D call. V shed 5 bases and J shed 7 bases, with 9 bases lying between them. This CDR3 is 13 amino acids long. Germline-derived CDR1 and CDR2 are LNHDA and SQIVND (reference sequence). Written as DNA, the CDR3 is TGTGCCAGTAGTGCACCCGGGAATTCACCCCTCCACTTT. It yields the protein CASSAPGNSPLHF.

This clone was found once. V is TRBV11-2 and J is TRBJ2-2; the match to TRBD1 covers 9 bases. The germline gives CDR1 SGHAT, CDR2 FQNNGV. The CDR3 contains 14 residues. The trim removed 5 bases at V and 7 bases at J, leaving 5 bases unmatched. CDR3 sequence: CASSNRGRGGELFF. In nucleotides, the CDR3 is TGTGCCAGCAGCAACAGGGGGCGAGGCGGGGAGCTGTTTTTT.